This TCR beta chain was sequenced during a study of prognosis after radiotherapy for stage I lung cancer. Study-level points and caveats: Some TCR clones were expanded. Whether these clones were tumor-specific was not determined.

CDR3 length: 14 amino acids. The germline CDR1 and CDR2 sequences are SGHRS and YFSETQ. V was shortened by 0 bases and J by 7 bases, with 10 bases between the two germline ends. Genomic DNA was the source, and TCR beta CDR3 was amplified from it by two-round multiplex PCR. Amplification during the initial PCR round employed primers specific to each TRBV and TRBJ gene. From the multiplex PCR reads, TCRdb called clonotypes with MiXCR, one entry per CDR3 protein. The sample has about 17,000 distinct CDR3 sequences; roughly 47% are singletons. This clonotype has at least ten counts. Its cognate antigen is unknown.

Sequencing was performed on PBMCs, taken before or after stereotactic body radiation therapy (not recorded which). This rearrangement joins TRBV5-1 to TRBJ2-2; tentatively, D is TRBD2 (5 bases). The TCR sequence derives from a donor aged 50 or older with non-small cell lung cancer. The CDR3 region is CASSLGSEGGELFF. CDR3 nucleotides: TGCGCCAGCAGCTTGGGTAGCGAGGGCGGGGAGCTGTTTTTT.